The 29 T cell receptor beta chains given below trace back to one sample, sequenced in a study of blood T cells in healthy people across ages. It was with a sample-barcoded 5' primer and a J-beta primer mix that a second PCR of about 7 to 12 cycles was run. TCRdb reanalysed the 5' RACE reads using MiXCR and keeps one entry per CDR3 protein. The sample gives more than 650,000 distinct CDR3 sequences, 53% of which show up once; about 38% is in the top ten. Sequencing was performed on blood. These receptors were obtained from a man older than 75 in good health.

V is TRBV25-1 and J is TRBJ2-1; D possibly corresponds to TRBD2 (5 bases). Trimming took 4 bases from V and 5 from J, leaving 12 bases between them. This CDR3 spans 14 amino acids. Germline-derived CDR1 and CDR2 are MGHDK and SYGVNS. The CDR3 sequence: CASSAPGYNNEQFF. CDR3 sequence (DNA): TGTGCCAGCAGTGCTCCGGGATATAACAATGAGCAGTTCTTC.

This clonotype was observed a handful of times. This chain links TRBV20-1 with TRBJ1-2; unclear D gene. The CDR3 is 14 amino acids. Trimming shortened V by 3 bases and J by 3 bases, and 14 bases separated the two germline ends. CDR1 and CDR2 from the germline V gene are DFQATT and SNEGSKA (reference sequence). The CDR3 loop reads CSARRNRGYYGYTF. For the CDR3, the DNA is TGCAGTGCTAGGCGTAACAGAGGATACTATGGCTACACCTTC.

J is TRBJ2-7 and V is TRBV27; TRBD1 is a possible D gene (5 bases). Trimming took 3 bases from V and 6 from J, leaving 9 bases between them. Germline V lookup: CDR1 MNHEY, CDR2 SMNVEV (reference sequence). CDR3 length equals 12 residues. CDR3 region: CASSFPGREQYF. Written as DNA, the CDR3 is TGTGCCAGCAGTTTCCCAGGGCGCGAGCAGTACTTC.

Comment on this clonotype: At one end the junction does not follow the germline gene, possibly because of a read error. This sequence joins TRBV24-1 and TRBJ2-5, with 14 bases matching TRBD2. CDR1 and CDR2 (germline): KGHDR, SFDVKD. This CDR3 contains 18 residues. The DNA for the CDR3 is TGTGTCACCAGTGATCCCGCCGGGACTAGCGGGAGTGACAATGAGCAGTACTTC. Translated, it gives CVTSDPAGTSGSDNEQYF.

The table lists this clonotype with a few counts. The CDR3 sequence is CASSVGTLSGGYTF. The CDR3 DNA reads TGTGCCAGCAGCGTAGGGACGCTCTCAGGGGGCTACACCTTC. The chain employs TRBV9 and TRBJ1-2; D is perhaps TRBD1 (5 bases). The CDR3 is 14 amino acids. Trimming pared 0 bases from V and 8 bases from J, leaving 14 bases between. Germline V gene sequence: CDR1 SGDLS, CDR2 YYNGEE.

This clonotype has just a few counts. This rearrangement joins TRBV7-2 to TRBJ2-2; no clear D gene. Germline V gives CDR1 SGHTA, CDR2 FQGNSA. Trimming removed 5 bases from V and 1 base from J, with 17 bases in between. The CDR3 is made up of 17 amino acids. For the CDR3, the DNA is TGTGCCAGCAGCCGCCTTATTAGTGTGGGGAACACCGGGGAGCTGTTTTTT. Encoded protein: CASSRLISVGNTGELFF.

This rearrangement joins TRBV20-1 to TRBJ1-1; D not certain. Trimming left V 0 bases short and J 3 bases short, with 17 bases between. This CDR3 comprises 16 residues. The germline CDR1 and CDR2 sequences are DFQATT and SNEGSKA (reference sequence). The CDR3 loop reads CSARDATLAGDTEAFF. The DNA of the CDR3 is TGCAGTGCTAGAGATGCGACCCTAGCAGGTGACACTGAAGCTTTCTTT.

The chain uses TRBV6-1 and TRBJ2-2; the D gene is possibly TRBD1 (5 bases). Germline CDR1 MNHNS, CDR2 SASEGT. The CDR3 totals 15 residues. V was cut by 5 bases and J by 2 bases, with 12 bases left in between. CDR3 loop: CASSPTQGNTGELFF. The DNA for the CDR3 is TGTGCCAGCAGTCCCACCCAGGGAAACACCGGGGAGCTGTTTTTT.

V is TRBV5-1 and J is TRBJ2-3; D ambiguous. V gave up 0 bases and J gave up 4 bases, with 12 bases separating them. CDR1 and CDR2 (germline): SGHRS, YFSETQ. The CDR3 loop spans 15 amino acids. The CDR3 sequence is CASSLGGSVADTQYF. The CDR3 DNA reads TGCGCCAGCAGCTTGGGCGGTTCGGTGGCAGATACGCAGTATTTT.

Here the CDR3 reads CAGQGAYEQYF. CDR3 DNA: TGTGCCGGACAGGGGGCCTACGAGCAGTACTTC. The V and J genes are TRBV30 and TRBJ2-7, with 10 bases fitting TRBD1. The CDR3 has 11 amino acids. The trim removed 8 bases at V and 2 bases at J, leaving 0 bases unmatched. Germline lookup yields CDR1 GTSNPN and CDR2 SVGIG (reference sequence).

The V call is TRBV5-1, the J call TRBJ2-1, with D perhaps TRBD1 (6 bases). The CDR3 totals 14 residues. CDR1 and CDR2 (germline): SGHRS, YFSETQ. V lost 7 bases to trimming and J lost 9 bases, with 20 bases between them. The CDR3 coding sequence is TGCGCCAGCCTTCGAGGGCAGGGGTGGAGTGAGCAGTTCTTC. Its protein is CASLRGQGWSEQFF. The full variable domain, completed using reference TRBV5-1 and TRBJ2-1, is KAGVTQTPRYLIKTRGQQVTLSCSPISGHRSVSWYQQTPGQGLQFLFEYFSETQRNKGNFPGRFSGRQFSNSRSEMNVSTLELGDSALYLCASLRGQGWSEQFFGPGTRLTVL.

This clonotype was seen only a few times. The CDR3 DNA reads as TGTGCCAGCAGTCCCGGCCCGGGACAGGGGCAAGAGACCCAGTACTTC. Its protein is CASSPGPGQGQETQYF. The chain couples TRBV27 to TRBJ2-5, with 10 positions matching TRBD1. Germline CDR1 reads MNHEY; CDR2 reads SMNVEV (reference sequence). Losses at the gene ends were 5 bases for V and 2 bases for J; bases not matched to a gene: 8. The CDR3 loop spans 16 amino acids.

V and J are TRBV21-1 and TRBJ2-6; TRBD1 is the table's D call, not checked against the DNA. TRBV21-1 is annotated as a pseudogene. The CDR3 totals 16 residues. CDR3 in DNA: TGTGCCAGCGGGGGGACAGAAAGCTCTGGGGCCAACGTCCTGACTTTC. This translates into CASGGTESSGANVLTF.

This chain joins TRBV24-1 and TRBJ2-4; no clear D. Matching the DNA end better, TRBJ2-5 makes the J call doubtful. The CDR3 length is 14 residues. Germline V gene sequence: CDR1 KGHDR, CDR2 SFDVKD. CDR3 loop: CATSDLRPQETQYF. Written as DNA, the CDR3 is TGTGCCACCAGTGATTTGAGACCACAAGAGACCCAGTACTTC.

J is TRBJ2-1 and V is TRBV6-5; 8 bases are a match to TRBD2. V was pared by 6 bases and J by 6 bases, with 10 bases of the junction left unmatched. The germline V gene encodes CDR1 MNHEY and CDR2 SVGAGI. The CDR3 covers 15 residues. As DNA, the CDR3 is TGTGCCAGCAGCTCCACGGGAGGGCCTCTCAATGAGCAGTTCTTC. It translates to CASSSTGGPLNEQFF.

As DNA, the CDR3 is TGTGCCACCCAAGCGGGAGGGCCCTCCTACGAGCAGTACTTC. As protein: CATQAGGPSYEQYF. The chain has TRBV10-3 and TRBJ2-7; the match to TRBD2 covers 10 bases. The CDR3 loop spans 14 amino acids. Germline values: CDR1 ENHRY, CDR2 SYGVKD. After removal of 10 bases from V and 0 bases from J, the junction contained 6 bases not matched to a gene.

This rearrangement joins TRBV20-1 to TRBJ2-3; TRBD2 aligns across 7 bases. The CDR3 has 15 amino acids. The V segment lost 5 bases and the J segment 0 bases; nucleotides outside the gene matches: 8. The germline V gene has CDR1 DFQATT and CDR2 SNEGSKA (reference sequence). CDR3 bases: TGCAGTGCTCCCCCCCTAGCGGCTAGCACAGATACGCAGTATTTT. Translating it yields CSAPPLAASTDTQYF.

This clonotype was detected only once. The V gene is TRBV2, the J gene TRBJ2-7; the match to TRBD1 covers 7 bases. CDR3 size: 13 residues. Germline V gene sequence: CDR1 SNHLY, CDR2 FYNNEI. V was clipped by 7 bases and J by 3 bases; unmatched bases: 6. CDR3 sequence reads: CASIQDRDYEQYF. The CDR3 bases are TGTGCCAGCATTCAAGACAGGGACTACGAGCAGTACTTC. The entire variable domain, with the rest obtained from reference TRBV2 and TRBJ2-7, is as follows: EPEVTQTPSHQVTQMGQEVILRCVPISNHLYFYWYRQILGQKVEFLVSFYNNEISEKSEIFDDQFSVERPDGSNFTLKIRSTKLEDSAMYFCASIQDRDYEQYFGPGTRLTVT.

The rearrangement links TRBV7-8 to TRBJ1-5; no definite D call. Trimming shortened V by 5 bases and J by 3 bases, and 8 bases separated the two germline ends. CDR1 is SGHVS and CDR2 is FQNEAQ in the germline V gene. This CDR3 region has 13 residues. The CDR3 bases are TGTGCCAGCAGCCCGAGTTACAATCAGCCCCAGCATTTT. This translates into CASSPSYNQPQHF.

This chain links TRBV20-1 with TRBJ2-1; D unresolved. V was shortened by 6 bases and J by 3 bases, with 18 bases between the two germline ends. The CDR3 spans 15 residues. Germline CDR1 is DFQATT and CDR2 is SNEGSKA (reference sequence). The CDR3 sequence: CSADRSNGIYNEQFF. In DNA form, the CDR3 reads TGCAGTGCCGATAGGTCGAATGGAATCTACAATGAGCAGTTCTTC.

The chain is built from TRBV18 and TRBJ2-4; D not certain. The J call could be wrong; TRBJ2-5 is a better fit for the DNA end. Looked up from germline, CDR1 is KGHSH and CDR2 is LQKENI. This CDR3 region has 13 residues. The CDR3 sequence is CASSPPKQETQYF. CDR3 sequence (DNA): TGTGCCAGCTCACCACCGAAACAAGAGACCCAGTACTTC.

The chain recombines TRBV2 with TRBJ2-3, with 9 positions matching TRBD2. Losses at the gene ends were 6 bases for V and 2 bases for J; bases not matched to a gene: 9. CDR1 is SNHLY, CDR2 FYNNEI, per germline. This CDR3 is 16 amino acids long. CDR3 bases: TGTGCCAGCAGCGTCGGGACTAGCAGACCCACAGATACGCAGTATTTT. Its translation is CASSVGTSRPTDTQYF. Supplemented by reference TRBV2 and TRBJ2-3, the full variable domain reads EPEVTQTPSHQVTQMGQEVILRCVPISNHLYFYWYRQILGQKVEFLVSFYNNEISEKSEIFDDQFSVERPDGSNFTLKIRSTKLEDSAMYFCASSVGTSRPTDTQYFGPGTRLTVL.

The chain has TRBV27 and TRBJ1-2, with 8 bases identical to TRBD1. Trimming cost V 6 bases and J 3 bases; bases outside gene matches: 9. CDR1 is MNHEY and CDR2 is SMNVEV in the germline V gene (reference sequence). This CDR3 spans 15 amino acids. The CDR3 region is CASRGPGQAHYGYTF. CDR3 DNA sequence: TGTGCCAGCAGAGGACCGGGACAGGCCCACTATGGCTACACCTTC.

The rearrangement joins TRBV4-1 to TRBJ2-5; D remains ambiguous. The J call is in doubt because the DNA end fits TRBJ2-4 better. Germline CDR1 and CDR2: MGHRA and YSYEKL. The CDR3 sequence is 14 residues long. The CDR3 reads CASSLIEVGNIQYF. The CDR3 nucleotides are TGCGCCAGCAGCCTGATTGAAGTGGGGAACATTCAGTACTTC.

The chain employs TRBV12-3 or TRBV12-4 and TRBJ2-4, with TRBD1 as a possible D gene (6 bases). The CDR3 spans 15 residues. Trimming stripped 7 bases from V and 0 bases from J, with 13 bases between. The CDR3 spells CASNTQGIAKNIQYF. The CDR3 DNA follows: TGTGCCAGCAATACCCAGGGGATAGCCAAAAACATTCAGTACTTC.

This chain uses TRBV20-1 with TRBJ2-6; no firm D call. The germline CDR1 and CDR2 sequences are DFQATT and SNEGSKA (reference sequence). V dropped 2 bases and J dropped 0 bases, with 8 bases sitting between them. CDR3 length: 15 amino acids. This chain's CDR3 is CSARSGDSGANVLTF. In nucleotides, the CDR3 is TGCAGTGCTAGATCTGGAGACTCTGGGGCCAACGTCCTGACTTTC.

Only a few counts were recorded for this clonotype. The chain couples TRBV29-1 to TRBJ1-5, with 8 bases matching TRBD1. The CDR3 runs to 14 residues. CDR1 SQVTM and CDR2 ANQGSEA come from the germline V gene. The junction had 9 bases not matched to a gene; V was cut back by 4 bases and J by 7 bases. The CDR3 spells CSVGARGRGQPQHF. The CDR3 nucleotides read TGCAGCGTTGGGGCCAGGGGGCGAGGACAGCCCCAGCATTTT.

This clonotype has a handful of counts. V is TRBV20-1 and J is TRBJ1-2; D gene uncertain. V was shortened by 3 bases and J by 5 bases, with 10 bases between the two germline ends. Germline V gives CDR1 DFQATT, CDR2 SNEGSKA (reference sequence). The CDR3 sequence is 12 residues long. The CDR3 loop reads CSASGPRYGYTF. CDR3 DNA: TGCAGTGCTAGCGGGCCCCGTTATGGCTACACCTTC.

This clonotype was observed a few times. V is TRBV18 and J is TRBJ2-3; D gene ambiguous. The germline V gene has CDR1 KGHSH and CDR2 LQKENI. The CDR3 runs to 13 residues. Trimming cost V 1 base and J 2 bases, with 4 bases left between them. DNA for the CDR3: TGTGCCAGCTCACCACAGTCCACAGATACGCAGTATTTT. Translation: CASSPQSTDTQYF.